One sample yielded the 25 T cell receptor beta chains listed below, sequenced in a study of human T cells and chemical hapten exposure. TCRdb fed the RACE reads into MiXCR, producing one record per CDR3 protein. The table shows about 40,000 distinct CDR3 sequences, with around 10% occurring only once. Noted time point: patch test 2, 6 weeks after DPC sensitization. Treatment denoted: therapeutic diphenylcyclopropenone sensitization with weekly scalp DPC. Source: whole blood, taken in connection with sensitization to the hapten diphenylcyclopropenone (DPC). Receptor source: a woman aged 40 to 50 with alopecia areata. Some clones in this sample may be carry-over from other donors' samples.

This clonotype came up many times. This chain uses TRBV14 with TRBJ2-3; no clear D gene. Germline-derived CDR1 and CDR2 are SGHDN and FVKESK. With 0 bases removed from V and 14 bases from J, the gap between germline ends came to 15 bases. This CDR3 is 13 amino acids long. Here the CDR3 reads CASSQDLETPRYF. Here the CDR3 DNA reads TGTGCCAGCAGCCAAGATCTCGAGACACCGCGGTATTTT.

This clonotype was counted many times. The rearrangement joins TRBV6-2 or TRBV6-3 to TRBJ2-3; possibly TRBD1 for D (6 bases). Germline V gene data show CDR1 as MNHEY and CDR2 as SVGEGT. CDR3 length: 13 residues. Between the trimmed V and J ends, which lost 4 bases and 7 bases, there was a span of 12 bases. CDR3 sequence: CASSLNRVNTQYF. The CDR3 DNA follows: TGTGCCAGCAGTTTAAACAGGGTAAATACGCAGTATTTT.

This clonotype was observed a handful of times. The V call is TRBV7-9, the J call TRBJ2-7, with 9 positions matching TRBD1. Trimming at V came to 8 bases and at J to 4 bases, leaving 6 bases not matched to a gene. The CDR3 spans 13 residues. Germline-derived CDR1 and CDR2 are SEHNR and FQNEAQ (reference sequence). CDR3 sequence reads: CASGGTGIYEQYF. Written as DNA, the CDR3 is TGTGCCAGCGGAGGGACAGGGATTTACGAGCAGTACTTC.

This chain connects TRBV5-5 to TRBJ1-5; 7 bases align to TRBD1. Germline V gene sequence: CDR1 SGHKS, CDR2 YYEKEE (reference sequence). The ends lost 1 base at V and 2 bases at J; junction bases unmatched: 12. The CDR3 is 18 residues long. The CDR3 protein is CASSLSPRTGVGNQPQHF. The CDR3 DNA follows: TGTGCCAGCAGCTTGTCTCCACGGACAGGAGTTGGCAATCAGCCCCAGCATTTT.

CDR3 nucleotide sequence: TGTGCCAGCAGAGGGGGGGCTGAAGCTTTCTTT. Amino acid sequence: CASRGGAEAFF. The chain employs TRBV3-1 and TRBJ1-1, with a tentative D call TRBD1 (6 bases). Germline CDR1 reads LGHDT; CDR2 reads YNNKEL (reference sequence). This CDR3 comprises 11 residues. Trimming cost V 6 bases and J 6 bases, with 8 bases left between them.

The table lists this clonotype with many counts. The chain joins TRBV4-3 to TRBJ1-2, with D perhaps matching TRBD1 (5 bases). CDR1 and CDR2 (germline): LGHNA, YSLEER. The V and J ends lost 0 bases and 5 bases respectively, with 10 bases between them. This CDR3 comprises 14 residues. For the CDR3, the DNA is TGCGCCAGCAGCCAAGATGGCAGGGAATATGGCTACACCTTC. It encodes CASSQDGREYGYTF.

In this sample, this clonotype turned up many times. This chain joins TRBV20-1 and TRBJ1-5; no firm D call. This CDR3 has 15 residues. Trimming left V 5 bases short and J 5 bases short, with 19 bases between. In germline, CDR1 is DFQATT, CDR2 SNEGSKA (reference sequence). Here the CDR3 reads CSAPSSITGDQPQHF. In DNA form, the CDR3 reads TGCAGTGCTCCCTCATCCATAACGGGCGATCAGCCCCAGCATTTT.

This clonotype was detected many times. The chain joins TRBV29-1 to TRBJ1-1; 7 nucleotides line up with TRBD1. Germline trimming cut 6 bases from V and 7 bases from J; bases unmatched to any gene: 11. The CDR3 has 13 amino acids. Germline V gene data show CDR1 as SQVTM and CDR2 as ANQGSEA. The CDR3 here is CSVNDGTVIEAFF. CDR3 nucleotides: TGCAGCGTAAACGACGGGACAGTCATTGAAGCTTTCTTT.

This clonotype has more than one count but fewer than ten. V and J are TRBV7-8 and TRBJ2-3; the D is unclear. Germline V gene lookup returns CDR1 SGHVS and CDR2 FQNEAQ. CDR3 size: 13 residues. The V end was cut by 2 bases, the J end by 4 bases, with 7 bases between. CDR3 sequence reads: CASSLQPSDTQYF. CDR3 coding DNA: TGTGCCAGCAGCTTACAGCCCTCAGATACGCAGTATTTT.

This clonotype has at least ten counts. V gene TRBV5-1 combines with J gene TRBJ1-6; D is unresolved. The CDR3 is made up of 14 amino acids. Trimming took 1 base from V and 7 from J, leaving 9 bases between them. Germline loops: CDR1 SGHRS, CDR2 YFSETQ. Here the CDR3 reads CASSLQDRNSPLHF. The CDR3 nucleotides are TGCGCCAGCAGCTTGCAGGATCGGAATTCACCCCTCCACTTT.

This clonotype was observed many times. This chain joins TRBV28 and TRBJ1-1; D uncertain. The CDR3 is 13 amino acids. Trimming took 6 bases from V and 4 from J, leaving 12 bases between them. Germline V lookup: CDR1 MDHEN, CDR2 SYDVKM. CDR3 in amino acids: CASRKTGLTEAFF. The CDR3 coding sequence is TGTGCCAGCAGAAAGACCGGCCTCACTGAAGCTTTCTTT.

In this sample, this clonotype turned up many times. The chain couples TRBV7-9 to TRBJ1-4; maybe TRBD1 (6 bases). V was shortened by 5 bases and J by 7 bases, with 14 bases between the two germline ends. Germline V gene data show CDR1 as SEHNR and CDR2 as FQNEAQ (reference sequence). The CDR3 extends over 14 amino acids. The CDR3 coding sequence is TGTGCCAGCAGCAATACACCCAGGGGTGAAAAACTGTTTTTT. It is translated as CASSNTPRGEKLFF. Full variable domain (rest looked up from reference TRBV7-9 and TRBJ1-4): DTGVSQNPRHKITKRGQNVTFRCDPISEHNRLYWYRQTLGQGPEFLTYFQNEAQLEKSRLLSDRFSAERPKGSFSTLEIQRTEQGDSAMYLCASSNTPRGEKLFFGSGTQLSVL.

The table lists this clonotype with many counts. CDR3 coding DNA: TGTGCCAGCAGTTTAATTGGGGAGAGGTCCTACAATGAGCAGTTCTTC. Encoded protein: CASSLIGERSYNEQFF. The rearrangement uses TRBV12-3 or TRBV12-4 and TRBJ2-1, with D perhaps matching TRBD2 (5 bases). Trimming took 2 bases from V and 1 from J, leaving 12 bases between them. This CDR3 is built from 16 residues.

Details on this clonotype: The junction differs from germline at one of its ends, possibly a read error. V usage is TRBV29-1 and J usage is TRBJ1-4, with D possibly TRBD1 on 6 matching bases. The CDR3 length is 13 residues. Germline V CDR1 and CDR2: SQVTM, ANQGSEA. Written as DNA, the CDR3 is TGCAGCGTGGAAGGGGGAGCGGGCAAAAAACTGTTTTTT. This encodes CSVEGGAGKKLFF.

This clonotype was picked up a small number of times. The rearrangement links TRBV6-4 to TRBJ2-5; 7 nucleotides agree with TRBD2. The CDR3 runs to 15 residues. CDR1 is MRHNA and CDR2 is SNTAGT in the germline V gene. Trimming at V came to 8 bases and at J to 3 bases, leaving 12 bases not matched to a gene. The CDR3 reads CASARRASGEETQYF. The CDR3 DNA reads as TGTGCCAGCGCCCGGAGGGCTAGCGGAGAAGAGACCCAGTACTTC.

The chain has TRBV3-1 and TRBJ2-1, with TRBD1 identical over 10 bases. V lost 1 base to trimming and J lost 9 bases; unmatched junction nucleotides: 3. Germline V lookup: CDR1 LGHDT, CDR2 YNNKEL (reference sequence). There are 14 residues in the CDR3. The CDR3 loop is CASSQGGTGVEQFF. The CDR3 DNA sequence: TGTGCCAGCAGCCAAGGCGGGACAGGGGTTGAGCAGTTCTTC.

The chain couples TRBV20-1 to TRBJ2-7; 7 nucleotides match TRBD1. Losses at the gene ends were 3 bases for V and 3 bases for J; bases not matched to a gene: 5. Germline V CDR1 and CDR2: DFQATT, SNEGSKA (reference sequence). The CDR3 contains 13 residues. The CDR3 spells CSASPGQIYEQYF. In DNA form, the CDR3 reads TGCAGTGCTAGCCCGGGACAGATCTACGAGCAGTACTTC.

This clonotype has ten or more counts. V gene TRBV4-3 combines with J gene TRBJ1-1; D is undetermined. This CDR3 contains 15 residues. With 1 base removed from V and 1 base from J, the gap between germline ends came to 10 bases. Germline V gene data show CDR1 as LGHNA and CDR2 as YSLEER. CDR3: CASSQASQPNTEAFF. CDR3 DNA sequence: TGCGCCAGCAGCCAAGCGTCTCAGCCGAACACTGAAGCTTTCTTT.

At least ten counts were recorded for this clonotype. For the CDR3, the DNA is TGTGCCAGCAGTGCCCGTTCCAGGGGAGAACTTTACGAGCAGTACTTC. It is translated as CASSARSRGELYEQYF. The chain has TRBV6-1 and TRBJ2-7; the D gene is possibly TRBD1 (6 bases). Trimming stripped 4 bases from V and 4 bases from J, with 20 bases between. The CDR3 length is 16 residues. Looked up from germline, CDR1 is MNHNS and CDR2 is SASEGT.

The V gene is TRBV5-4, the J gene TRBJ2-5, with D perhaps matching TRBD2 (5 bases). The CDR3 has 15 amino acids. Germline V gene sequence: CDR1 SGHNT, CDR2 YYREEE (reference sequence). The germline V and J ends were trimmed by 2 bases and 3 bases, with 14 bases remaining between them. The CDR3 region has the DNA TGTGCCAGCAGCTTCGGACTCCCGGCCGAAGAGACCCAGTACTTC. Amino acid sequence: CASSFGLPAEETQYF.

The CDR3 region has the DNA TGTGCCAGCAGGATAATCGGGACAGCTTATGGCTACACCTTC. It yields the protein CASRIIGTAYGYTF. The chain recombines TRBV12-3 or TRBV12-4 with TRBJ1-2; 7 nucleotides agree with TRBD1. The CDR3 consists of 14 residues. Trimming at V came to 6 bases and at J to 5 bases, leaving 9 bases not matched to a gene.

This clonotype was detected ten times or more. V gene TRBV12-3 or TRBV12-4 combines with J gene TRBJ1-1; D unresolved. CDR3 length: 16 residues. Between the trimmed V and J ends, which lost 3 bases and 4 bases, there was a span of 18 bases. DNA of the CDR3: TGTGCCAGCAGTTTCCCCCCTTTTATATCGGGCACTGAAGCTTTCTTT. Protein product: CASSFPPFISGTEAFF.

The J gene is TRBJ2-3, the V gene TRBV15; D is possibly TRBD2 (6 bases). Trimming shortened V by 1 base and J by 1 base, and 9 bases separated the two germline ends. Germline lookup yields CDR1 LNHNV and CDR2 YYDKDF (reference sequence). The CDR3 is 15 residues long. CDR3 region: CATSRVSGGTDTQYF. DNA of the CDR3: TGTGCCACCAGCAGAGTTAGCGGAGGCACAGATACGCAGTATTTT.

The table lists this clonotype with a few counts. The V call is TRBV4-1, the J call TRBJ2-7, with a possible D match to TRBD1 (5 bases). CDR1 is MGHRA, CDR2 YSYEKL, per germline. This CDR3 contains 13 residues. Deletions cut 1 base from V and 6 bases from J, with 10 bases between. In DNA form, the CDR3 reads TGCGCCAGCAGCCAAGTAGCAGGGCTCGAGCAGTACTTC. This translates into CASSQVAGLEQYF.

This clonotype was observed a few times. V is TRBV14 and J is TRBJ1-4; 8 bases are shared with TRBD1. Germline CDR1 reads SGHDN; CDR2 reads FVKESK. V trimming: 3 bases; J trimming: 9 bases; junction bases outside the gene matches: 6. This CDR3 has 14 residues. Here the CDR3 DNA reads TGTGCCAGCAGCCAGACAGGGGCCGGTAAAAAACTGTTTTTT. It codes for CASSQTGAGKKLFF.